This T cell receptor (beta chain) was recovered during a study of T cells after yellow fever vaccination. Study outcomes and limitations: Reappearance after the booster was seen for most primary-vaccination clones, at 95% to 98% CD4 and more than 80% CD8. The bulk population could contribute abundant contaminating clonotypes to FACS-sorted repertoires.

Trimming removed 3 bases at V and 4 bases at J, with 6 bases between. CDR1 is SEHNR and CDR2 is FQNEAQ in the germline V gene (reference sequence). This CDR3 is built from 13 residues. TCR cDNA, made by 5'RACE template switching, carried an added universal primer site and UMIs. Each CDR3 protein is one row after TCRdb ran MiXCR on the 5' RACE reads. This table has about 75,000 distinct CDR3 sequences, about 7.3% appearing once. This clonotype appeared many times. Its target is not known. The sample consisted of CD8+ T cells sorted from PBMCs, taken 10 days after the first yellow fever vaccination. The sequence derives from a young man who received the YFV17D yellow fever vaccine. V gene TRBV7-9 combines with J gene TRBJ2-2; D might be TRBD1 (6 bases). Here the CDR3 reads CASSFRGTGELFF. CDR3 DNA sequence: TGTGCCAGCAGCTTCAGGGGCACCGGGGAGCTGTTTTTT.